Shown below are 27 T cell receptor beta chains from a single sample sequenced in a study of cytomegalovirus exposure and HLA in healthy donors. Measured with immunoSEQ multiplex PCR; TCRdb has only the in-frame clones, and not every one. This table has 300,000 to 450,000 clones, roughly 88% appearing once. Sample: PBMCs. These TCRs come from a woman under 30 in good health and CMV-seronegative.

V gene TRBV27 combines with J gene TRBJ2-1; possibly TRBD1 for D (6 bases). Trimming shortened V by 5 bases and J by 7 bases, and 12 bases separated the two germline ends. In germline, CDR1 is MNHEY, CDR2 SMNVEV (reference sequence). CDR3 length equals 13 residues. The CDR3 region is CASSTRGGNEQFF. CDR3 in DNA: TGTGCCAGCAGTACCAGGGGTGGGAATGAGCAGTTCTTC.

The rearrangement uses TRBV7-9 and TRBJ2-3; 8 positions agree with TRBD1. The CDR3 is 14 amino acids. After removal of 7 bases from V and 3 bases from J, the junction contained 6 bases not matched to a gene. Germline CDR1 reads SEHNR; CDR2 reads FQNEAQ (reference sequence). CDR3 loop: CASTGQGPTDTQYF. The CDR3 DNA is TGTGCCAGCACCGGACAGGGCCCAACAGATACGCAGTATTTT.

The V call is TRBV9, the J call TRBJ1-5; D gene ambiguous. The CDR3 spans 15 residues. V was shortened by 4 bases and J by 1 base, with 12 bases between the two germline ends. The germline V gene encodes CDR1 SGDLS and CDR2 YYNGEE. CDR3 amino acids: CASSRAGGSNQPQHF. Here the CDR3 DNA reads TGTGCCAGCAGCCGGGCGGGAGGGAGCAATCAGCCCCAGCATTTT.

The chain carries TRBV14 and TRBJ2-7; 13 nucleotides match TRBD2. Germline lookup yields CDR1 SGHDN and CDR2 FVKESK. This CDR3 has 13 residues. The V and J ends lost 7 bases and 5 bases, in that order; junction bases with no gene match: 2. CDR3 sequence: CASNGLAGDEQYF. In nucleotides, the CDR3 is TGTGCCAGCAATGGACTAGCGGGAGACGAGCAGTACTTC.

V is TRBV6-4 and J is TRBJ2-2; no clear D gene. The CDR3 length is 13 residues. Per germline, CDR1 MRHNA and CDR2 SNTAGT. Trimming removed 8 bases at V and 8 bases at J, with 15 bases between. The CDR3: CASSSTLVGELFF. DNA for the CDR3: TGTGCCAGCTCCTCGACTTTGGTTGGGGAGCTGTTTTTT.

This chain connects TRBV2 to TRBJ2-7; TRBD2 aligns across 7 bases. This CDR3 region has 18 residues. Per the germline V gene, CDR1 is SNHLY and CDR2 is FYNNEI. After removal of 1 base from V and 4 bases from J, the junction contained 16 bases not matched to a gene. The CDR3 DNA sequence: TGTGCCAGCAGTGAAGGACCGGGACTACCCTACGCATCTTACGAGCAGTACTTC. Amino acid sequence: CASSEGPGLPYASYEQYF.

The V and J genes are TRBV12-5 and TRBJ1-1; 7 positions agree with TRBD1. Germline values: CDR1 LGHNT, CDR2 FRNRAP. The CDR3 spans 13 residues. V was clipped by 1 base and J by 4 bases; unmatched bases: 0. CDR3 amino acids: CASGLDRGTEAFF. Here the CDR3 DNA reads TGTGCTAGTGGTTTGGACAGGGGCACTGAAGCTTTCTTT.

V and J are TRBV6-1 and TRBJ2-7, with TRBD2 matching 7 bases. Germline V lookup: CDR1 MNHNS, CDR2 SASEGT. V shed 0 bases and J 2 bases; nucleotides not matched to a gene: 4. The CDR3 length is 15 residues. CDR3 sequence (DNA): TGTGCCAGCAGTGAAGCAGGGAGGGCCACCTACGAGCAGTACTTC. It is translated as CASSEAGRATYEQYF.

This chain joins TRBV20-1 and TRBJ1-2; D remains ambiguous. Germline loops: CDR1 DFQATT, CDR2 SNEGSKA (reference sequence). This CDR3 region has 8 residues. V gave up 0 bases and J gave up 14 bases, with 4 bases separating them. The DNA for the CDR3 is TGCAGTGCTAGAGAGGCAACCTTC. It codes for CSAREATF.

This clone appeared a single time. The chain links TRBV6-1 to TRBJ1-4; 8 nucleotides align to TRBD1. The germline CDR1 and CDR2 sequences are MNHNS and SASEGT. This CDR3 region has 18 residues. With V trimmed by 3 bases and J by 6 bases, 15 bases remained unmatched. CDR3 DNA sequence: TGTGCCAGCAGTGACTTGCGACAGGGGAAGGGGGCGGATGAAAAACTGTTTTTT. It is translated as CASSDLRQGKGADEKLFF.

This clone appeared once. As DNA, the CDR3 is TGTGCCAGCAGTTTAATCGGCGGGGGTCTTCAAGAGACCCAGTACTTC. This translates into CASSLIGGGLQETQYF. V gene TRBV27 combines with J gene TRBJ2-5; TRBD2 matches at 7 bases. The CDR3 sequence is 16 residues long. Germline V gene lookup returns CDR1 MNHEY and CDR2 SMNVEV (reference sequence). The ends lost 2 bases at V and 2 bases at J; junction bases unmatched: 8.

CDR3 sequence (DNA): TGTGCCAGCAGCAAAGAACTACGCCCGTCCTATGGCTACACCTTC. Translating gives CASSKELRPSYGYTF. The chain recombines TRBV7-9 with TRBJ1-2; D unclear. Trimming removed 5 bases from V and 4 bases from J, with 17 bases in between. There are 15 residues in the CDR3. Per germline, CDR1 SEHNR and CDR2 FQNEAQ (reference sequence).

V and J are TRBV28 and TRBJ1-5; D is uncertain. From germline, CDR1 is MDHEN and CDR2 SYDVKM. The CDR3 consists of 14 residues. The V and J ends lost 9 bases and 1 base respectively, with 13 bases between them. The CDR3 loop is CASCYLVSNQPQHF. CDR3 in DNA: TGTGCCAGTTGTTACTTGGTCAGCAATCAGCCCCAGCATTTT.

V gene TRBV30 combines with J gene TRBJ2-2; D is perhaps TRBD2 (5 bases). The CDR3 is 14 amino acids. V lost 3 bases, J lost 5 bases, and 13 bases lay in between. Looked up from germline, CDR1 is GTSNPN and CDR2 is SVGIG (reference sequence). The CDR3 nucleotides are TGTGCCTGGAGCAGACGGGGTGGGACCGGGGAGCTGTTTTTT. Residues: CAWSRRGGTGELFF. The full variable domain, in which reference TRBV30 and TRBJ2-2 provide the parts outside the CDR3, is SQTIHQWPATLVQPVGSPLSLECTVEGTSNPNLYWYRQAAGRGLQLLFYSVGIGQISSEVPQNLSASRPQDRQFILSSKKLLLSDSGFYLCAWSRRGGTGELFFGEGSRLTVL.

The V call is TRBV4-1, the J call TRBJ1-5; 9 nucleotides align to TRBD1. CDR1 is MGHRA, CDR2 YSYEKL, per germline. V lost 1 base and J lost 10; bases outside the gene matches: 11. The CDR3 spans 16 residues. The CDR3 loop reads CASSQVGQGSRAPQHF. CDR3 coding DNA: TGCGCCAGCAGCCAAGTCGGACAGGGGTCGCGGGCCCCCCAGCATTTT.

J is TRBJ2-1 and V is TRBV27, with a tentative D call TRBD1 (5 bases). Germline CDR1 reads MNHEY; CDR2 reads SMNVEV (reference sequence). V was trimmed by 3 bases and J by 2 bases, leaving 8 bases between them. The CDR3 runs to 14 residues. This chain's CDR3 is CASSLQGTYNEQFF. The CDR3 nucleotides are TGTGCCAGCAGTTTGCAGGGTACCTACAATGAGCAGTTCTTC.

J is TRBJ2-3 and V is TRBV10-2; possible D gene TRBD1, 7 bases. V lost 7 bases, J lost 4 bases, and 15 bases lay in between. The CDR3 loop spans 14 amino acids. Per the germline V gene, CDR1 is WSHSY and CDR2 is SAAADI. Here the CDR3 DNA reads TGCGCCAGCAAGGGGGCGGGGACGGCAGATACGCAGTATTTT. This gives the protein CASKGAGTADTQYF.

This rearrangement joins TRBV19 to TRBJ1-5, with a tentative D call TRBD1 (6 bases). CDR3 length equals 15 residues. The ends were cut back, 6 bases at V and 3 bases at J, with 15 bases in the middle. From germline, CDR1 is LNHDA and CDR2 SQIVND (reference sequence). The CDR3 is CASRAGAVTNQPQHF. CDR3 coding DNA: TGTGCCAGTAGGGCAGGGGCCGTCACCAATCAGCCCCAGCATTTT.

DNA for the CDR3: TGTGCCAGCAGTTCTGTACAGGGCCCCGACGAGCAGTACTTC. This sequence encodes CASSSVQGPDEQYF. The chain uses TRBV27 and TRBJ2-7, with D perhaps matching TRBD1 (6 bases). V lost 4 bases and J lost 5, with 15 bases in between. The CDR3 sequence is 14 residues long. Germline V CDR1 and CDR2: MNHEY, SMNVEV (reference sequence).

The J gene is TRBJ2-2, the V gene TRBV28; D is unclear. The V end lost 2 bases, the J end lost 4 bases, and 11 bases lay between the germline ends. The germline V gene encodes CDR1 MDHEN and CDR2 SYDVKM. This CDR3 has 15 residues. The CDR3, as DNA: TGTGCCAGCAGTTTAAGCCCCCGGAGCACCGGGGAGCTGTTTTTT. This sequence encodes CASSLSPRSTGELFF.

The J gene is TRBJ2-1, the V gene TRBV5-1, with 7 bases that match TRBD2. J lost 3 bases, V lost 4 bases, and 7 bases had no gene match. The CDR3 extends over 15 amino acids. Germline V gives CDR1 SGHRS, CDR2 YFSETQ. In DNA, the CDR3 is TGCGCCAGCAGCACTACTTGGGGGGGCTACAATGAGCAGTTCTTC. Translated: CASSTTWGGYNEQFF.

This rearrangement joins TRBV7-6 to TRBJ2-2; the D gene is possibly TRBD1 (5 bases). The CDR3 runs to 15 residues. Germline V gene data show CDR1 as SGHVS and CDR2 as FNYEAQ. Between the trimmed V and J ends, which lost 1 base and 2 bases, there was a span of 8 bases. The CDR3 is CASSLGQINTGELFF. CDR3 coding DNA: TGTGCCAGCAGCTTAGGACAGATTAACACCGGGGAGCTGTTTTTT.

CDR3 loop: CASSDRGQGIEGSTEAFF. DNA of the CDR3: TGTGCCAGCAGTGATAGAGGACAGGGAATAGAGGGATCGACCGAAGCTTTCTTT. This chain joins TRBV2 and TRBJ1-1; 8 bases are shared with TRBD1. The CDR3 runs to 18 residues. CDR1 is SNHLY, CDR2 FYNNEI, per germline. J was trimmed by 8 bases and V by 3 bases; bases with no gene match: 20.

The V call is TRBV5-1, the J call TRBJ1-4, with D tentatively TRBD1 (5 bases). The ends were cut back, 2 bases at V and 2 bases at J, with 13 bases in the middle. The CDR3 has 16 residues. Germline V gene data show CDR1 as SGHRS and CDR2 as YFSETQ. CDR3 amino acids: CASSFGGEPTNEKLFF. The CDR3 nucleotides are TGCGCCAGCAGCTTTGGGGGGGAACCCACTAATGAAAAACTGTTTTTT.

This clone was found once. The chain carries TRBV7-6 and TRBJ2-1, with 10 nucleotides matching TRBD2. The CDR3 consists of 14 residues. Germline trimming cut 1 base from V and 9 bases from J; bases unmatched to any gene: 3. Looked up from germline, CDR1 is SGHVS and CDR2 is FNYEAQ. This chain's CDR3 is CASSLGTSGGEQFF. The CDR3 nucleotides read TGTGCCAGCAGCTTAGGGACTAGCGGAGGTGAGCAGTTCTTC.

V usage is TRBV6-5 and J usage is TRBJ1-1; D remains ambiguous. The CDR3 is made up of 13 amino acids. CDR1 and CDR2 from the germline V gene are MNHEY and SVGAGI. V was cut by 2 bases and J by 4 bases, with 8 bases left in between. The CDR3 loop reads CASSYLRLTEAFF. In DNA form, the CDR3 reads TGTGCCAGCAGTTACCTGCGGCTCACTGAAGCTTTCTTT.

This chain's CDR3 is CASSALQGNGYTF. Written as DNA, the CDR3 is TGTGCCAGCAGTGCCCTACAGGGGAATGGCTACACCTTC. The chain carries TRBV28 and TRBJ1-2; 7 bases are shared with TRBD1. The CDR3 consists of 13 residues. Germline V CDR1 and CDR2: MDHEN, SYDVKM. V was clipped by 5 bases and J by 6 bases; unmatched bases: 6.